This T cell receptor (beta chain) was retrieved from a study of T cells in Graves' hyperthyroidism and ophthalmopathy. This clonotype was seen more than once but under ten times. The antigen is not known. Used for diagnoses were clinical symptoms, serum thyroxine and TRAb, thyroid ultrasound and orbital computed tomography. Germline-derived CDR1 and CDR2 are DFQATT and SNEGSKA (reference sequence). V dropped 8 bases and J dropped 4; count of bases not matched to a gene: 9. CDR3 length equals 14 residues. RNA transcripts yielded amplified TCR beta CDR3 regions. The TCR CDR3 first-round RT-PCR relied on the HTBI primer set. MiXCR, applied by TCRdb to the multiplex PCR reads, yields one record per CDR3 protein. Of fewer than 700,000 distinct CDR3 sequences in the sample, roughly 18% were seen once. Findings of the study overall: Blood also held most thyroid clonotypes expanded beyond 0.001. Ophthalmopathy was model-predicted a median approximately six months pre-onset.

The sample consisted of blood. The chain carries TRBV20-1 and TRBJ2-3; the match to TRBD2 covers 10 bases. This receptor was taken from a woman younger than 30 with Graves' ophthalmopathy. The CDR3 DNA follows: TGCAGTTCCTATCTAGCGGGAGCGGCAGATACGCAGTATTTT. Its translation: CSSYLAGAADTQYF.